These T cell receptor beta chains were read from a single sample in a study of high-grade serous ovarian cancer treatment subgroups. TCRdb's table, derived via immunoSEQ multiplex PCR, lists solely in-frame clones and lacks some. The sample lists more than 15,000 clones; approximately 81% were seen once. Sequenced: tumor tissue. The receptors shown here come from a human donor with high-grade serous ovarian cancer. Both conserved end residues are part of each CDR3. D genes are given only for firm matches. Size is stated for part of the rows, as once, few or many counts, or as a class when the clone is expanded.

j_call,v_call,d_call,clone_size,cdr3_nt,cdr3_aa
TRBJ1-5,TRBV27,.,.,TGTGCCAGCACCTCTGGGGGGACGGGCAATCAGCCCCAGCATTTT,CASTSGGTGNQPQHF
TRBJ2-7,TRBV7-9,TRBD2,medium-sized,TGTGCCAGCAGTTGGACTAGCGGGAGAAAAGACGAGCAGTACTTC,CASSWTSGRKDEQYF
TRBJ2-7,TRBV28,.,.,TGTGCCAGCAGTTTCGGCTACGAGCAGTACTTC,CASSFGYEQYF
TRBJ2-3,TRBV4-2,.,.,TGTGCCAGCAGCCAAGTGGGGGGATCAGATACGCAGTATTTT,CASSQVGGSDTQYF
TRBJ2-2,TRBV5-1,TRBD2,.,TGCGCCAGCACCTTAGGGGACTACAACACCGGGGAGCTGTTTTTT,CASTLGDYNTGELFF
TRBJ2-2,TRBV19,TRBD1,.,TGTGCCAGTAGATACGGGGAGACACAGGGGTCGGTACGGTCCGGGGAGCTGTTTTTT,CASRYGETQGSVRSGELFF
TRBJ2-3,TRBV10-3,.,.,TGTGCCATCAGTGACCCTAGACAGGGAGGAGATACGCAGTATTTT,CAISDPRQGGDTQYF
TRBJ1-3,TRBV7-3,.,.,TGTGCCAGCAGCTCCCGAGGTGGAAACACCATATATTTT,CASSSRGGNTIYF
TRBJ1-4,TRBV28,.,few,TGTGCCAGCAGTTTACTAGGGACTAATGAAAAACTGTTTTTT,CASSLLGTNEKLFF
TRBJ2-1,TRBV27,TRBD2,.,TGTGCCAGCAGCCCTGCGTCTAGCGGGATATTCGATGAGCAGTTCTTC,CASSPASSGIFDEQFF
TRBJ1-4,TRBV7-2,.,medium-sized,TGTGCCAGCACGACAGGTCCTAATGAAAAACTGTTTTTT,CASTTGPNEKLFF
TRBJ2-2,TRBV7-8,.,.,TGTGCCAGCAGGGAGGGGAACACCGGGGAGCTGTTTTTT,CASREGNTGELFF
TRBJ1-2,TRBV29-1,.,.,TGCAGCGTTGCTGGACGGTGGTATGGCTACACCTTC,CSVAGRWYGYTF
TRBJ2-7,TRBV18,TRBD2,.,TGTGCCAGCTCACCACCACTAGCGGGAGCTGTGGAGCACTTC,CASSPPLAGAVEHF
TRBJ1-1,TRBV5-1,.,.,TGCGCCAGCAGCTTACAGGGCAGCACTGAAGCTTTCTTT,CASSLQGSTEAFF
TRBJ2-5,TRBV30,.,once,TGTGCCTGGAACAGGCGGCAAGAGACCCAGTACTTC,CAWNRRQETQYF
TRBJ1-2,TRBV19,.,.,TGTGCCAGTAGTACCCTGGGTGGCGGTAACTATGGCTACACCTTC,CASSTLGGGNYGYTF
TRBJ2-3,TRBV29-1,.,.,TGCAGCGTTATCCCGGTAGAAAGCACAGATACGCAGTATTTT,CSVIPVESTDTQYF
TRBJ2-7,TRBV2,.,.,TGTGCCAGCAGCTATCCTCTTCAAACGGGAGAACTCGAGCAGTACTTC,CASSYPLQTGELEQYF
TRBJ1-5,TRBV10-2,.,.,TGCGCCACCGTGGGGGGGGCAGATCAGCCCCAGCATTTT,CATVGGADQPQHF
TRBJ2-3,TRBV30,.,.,TGTGCCTGGAGTCCCAAAGATACGCAGTATTTT,CAWSPKDTQYF
TRBJ2-7,TRBV15,TRBD1,.,TGTGCCACCAGCAGGGGACAGGGGGCGGGGTACGAGCAGTACTTC,CATSRGQGAGYEQYF
TRBJ2-7,TRBV5-1,.,.,TGCGCCAGCAGCTTGGCCCCGGGGAGCTCCTACGAGCAGTACTTC,CASSLAPGSSYEQYF
TRBJ2-7,TRBV7-2,TRBD1,.,TGTGCCAGCAGCTTAAGTGCAGGGGGCGACAAGCAGTACTTC,CASSLSAGGDKQYF
TRBJ2-7,TRBV5-1,TRBD1,.,TGCGCCAGCAGCTCTTGGGACAGCTCCTACGAGCAGTACTTC,CASSSWDSSYEQYF
TRBJ1-2,TRBV27,TRBD1,once,TGTGCCAGCAGTTTCGACAGGGGGTTTCTCTATGGCTACACCTTC,CASSFDRGFLYGYTF
TRBJ2-3,TRBV4-1,TRBD2,.,TGCGCCAGCAGCCACCCCGTGGGACTAGCGGTCGAGGGGGGAGATACGCAGTATTTT,CASSHPVGLAVEGGDTQYF
TRBJ1-4,TRBV7-8,.,.,TGTGCCAGCAGCCCTTTGGAAGCAGCAACTAATGAAAAACTGTTTTTT,CASSPLEAATNEKLFF
TRBJ1-5,TRBV6-1,TRBD1,few,TGTGCCAGCAGTGAAATGGGACAGAGCAATCAGCCCCAGCATTTT,CASSEMGQSNQPQHF
TRBJ2-7,TRBV4-3,.,.,TGCGCCAGCAGCCACGACTTCGGGCCAAGGGAGCAGTACTTC,CASSHDFGPREQYF
TRBJ2-3,TRBV7-2,TRBD2,.,TGTGCCAGCAGCTCTAGCGGGAGGTCGGATACGCAGTATTTT,CASSSSGRSDTQYF
TRBJ1-2,TRBV6-1,.,.,TGTGCCAGCAGTGAATATAGTCAGGGCCAGGGCTACACCTTC,CASSEYSQGQGYTF